These T cell receptor beta chains were read from a single sample in a study of regulatory T cells in long-lasting Graves disease. TCRdb analysed the multiplex PCR reads with MiXCR anew, one entry per CDR3 protein. The sample holds approximately 400,000 distinct CDR3 sequences, 14% to 15% seen once. The data were also submitted as part of a second study, on T cells in Graves' hyperthyroidism and ophthalmopathy.

The sequences come from peripheral blood mononuclear cells (PBMCs), collected at new diagnosis, from a patient treated with antithyroid drugs. Receptors originate from a woman aged 25-40 years with Graves disease. Each CDR3 is given with its conserved first and last residue. The D gene is left open where the match is weak. Not every row has a clone size; where given, it reads once, few, many or a size class.

d_gene	v_gene	abundance	j_gene	CDR3nt	CDR3aa
NA	TRBV9	many	TRBJ1-2	TGTGCCAGCAGCGGGCGCGACTATGGCTACACCTTC	CASSGRDYGYTF
TRBD2	TRBV20-1	NA	TRBJ2-3	TGCAGTGCTCGGGCGGGGGGCACAGATACGCAGTATTTT	CSARAGGTDTQYF
TRBD2	TRBV12-3/TRBV12-4	NA	TRBJ2-1	TGTGCCAGCAGTCCGAGCGGGAAGGGAGGGTACAATGAGCAGTTCTTC	CASSPSGKGGYNEQFF
TRBD2	TRBV19	NA	TRBJ2-1	TGTGCCAGTAGCTTACGACTAGCGGGAGATAGATCCTACAATGAGCAGTTCTTC	CASSLRLAGDRSYNEQFF
NA	TRBV29-1	NA	TRBJ2-7	TGCAGCGTTAGGCGGAAAGGGTACTACGAGCAGTACTTC	CSVRRKGYYEQYF
TRBD1	TRBV5-6	many	TRBJ1-4	TGTGCCAGCAGCCCCCGGGACAGCTTTACGGCTAATGAAAAACTGTTTTTT	CASSPRDSFTANEKLFF
TRBD1	TRBV6-2/TRBV6-3	NA	TRBJ1-2	TGTGCCAGCAGTCTACCCCGGGACAGTAGTATGGCTCCTAACTATGGCTACACCTTC	CASSLPRDSSMAPNYGYTF
NA	TRBV7-6	many	TRBJ2-5	TGTGCCAGCAGCTTAGCCGCCTGGGCCCAAGAGACCCAGTACTTC	CASSLAAWAQETQYF
NA	TRBV19	few	TRBJ2-2	TGTGCCAGTAGTATCCCCCTGGGGGAGGCCGGGGAGCTGTTTTTT	CASSIPLGEAGELFF
NA	TRBV15	NA	TRBJ1-5	TGTGCCACCAACAGCCTATATAGCAATCAGCCCCAGCATTTT	CATNSLYSNQPQHF
NA	TRBV27	few	TRBJ1-5	TGTGCCAGCAGTTTAACACAAGGACAGCCCCAGCATTTT	CASSLTQGQPQHF
NA	TRBV19	NA	TRBJ1-2	TGTGCCAGTAGCGAGGTGGGGGTGTTAGGGCTTGGCTACACCTTC	CASSEVGVLGLGYTF
TRBD2	TRBV12-3/TRBV12-4	many	TRBJ2-3	TGTGCCAGCCTCGTTGGGACTACGAGGGATACGCAGTATTTT	CASLVGTTRDTQYF
NA	TRBV10-3	NA	TRBJ2-3	TGTGCCAGCGCGACCACTTCGGGAGATACGCAGTATTTT	CASATTSGDTQYF
TRBD2	TRBV12-3/TRBV12-4	few	TRBJ2-7	TGTGCCAGCACCCCGGGACTAGCGGGGATCTCCTACGAGCAGTACTTC	CASTPGLAGISYEQYF
NA	TRBV5-1	NA	TRBJ2-2	TGCGCCAGCAGCTTGAGGGCAGGGAACACCGGGGAGCTGTTTTTT	CASSLRAGNTGELFF
NA	TRBV29-1	few	TRBJ2-2	TGCAGCGTTGATAAGTCGAACACCGGGGAGCTGTTTTTT	CSVDKSNTGELFF
NA	TRBV24-1	NA	TRBJ1-5	TGTGCCACCGCCGAAGGGAGTAGCAATCAGCCCCAGCATTTT	CATAEGSSNQPQHF
TRBD1	TRBV6-2/TRBV6-3	many	TRBJ2-1	TGTGCCAGCAGTTACTCGAACAGGGGGCCCTACAATGAGCAGTTCTTC	CASSYSNRGPYNEQFF
NA	TRBV18	many	TRBJ2-1	TGTGCCAGCTCACCGGTAGGCCAGGAGCAGTTCTTC	CASSPVGQEQFF
NA	TRBV6-2/TRBV6-3	many	TRBJ2-3	TGTGCCAGCAGTTACTCCGGGTTTATTAGCACAGATACGCAGTATTTT	CASSYSGFISTDTQYF
NA	TRBV4-1	few	TRBJ2-7	TGCGCCAGCAGCCAAAGGGGGACTACCTACGAGCAGTACTTC	CASSQRGTTYEQYF
TRBD1	TRBV29-1	few	TRBJ1-5	TGCAGCGTTACCGGGACAGGCTTGAACCAGCCCCAGCATTTT	CSVTGTGLNQPQHF
NA	TRBV12-3/TRBV12-4	NA	TRBJ1-4	TGTGCCAGCAGCCAATTGGGGGAAAAACTGTTTTTT	CASSQLGEKLFF
TRBD2	TRBV9	many	TRBJ2-7	TGTGCCAGCAGCCCCAGCGGGAGGCAGTACGAGCAGTACTTC	CASSPSGRQYEQYF
NA	TRBV29-1	few	TRBJ2-1	TGCAGTGCTTCCGGACGATTATACAATGAGCAGTTCTTC	CSASGRLYNEQFF
NA	TRBV7-6	NA	TRBJ2-3	TGTGCCAGCAGCCCCGGACCGGTTTATACGCAGTATTTT	CASSPGPVYTQYF
NA	TRBV12-3/TRBV12-4	many	TRBJ2-3	TGTGCCAGCATAGGTAGCACAGATACGCAGTATTTT	CASIGSTDTQYF
NA	TRBV24-1	NA	TRBJ2-1	TGTGCCACCAGTGATTTGTTAGGGGGGAGTGAGCAGTTCTTC	CATSDLLGGSEQFF
NA	TRBV19	NA	TRBJ1-2	TGTGCCAGTATCAGCGGAGGCCAGCCCGACTATGGCTACACCTTC	CASISGGQPDYGYTF
TRBD1	TRBV7-9	NA	TRBJ1-4	TGTGCCAGCAGCTTACAGGGGGTTAATGAAAAACTGTTTTTT	CASSLQGVNEKLFF
TRBD2	TRBV7-3	few	TRBJ2-1	TGTGCCAGCAGCCCCCACCCCCGACTAGCGGGAGAGGCCGCCTCCTACAATGAGCAGTTCTTC	CASSPHPRLAGEAASYNEQFF
TRBD1	TRBV28	many	TRBJ1-6	TGTGCCAGCAGACAATCTCTAGGTACAGGGGGGGATTCACCCCTCCACTTT	CASRQSLGTGGDSPLHF
TRBD2	TRBV10-3	many	TRBJ2-3	TGTGCCATCACCGAGGGGCTAGCGGAAGTAGATACGCAGTATTTT	CAITEGLAEVDTQYF
NA	TRBV30	many	TRBJ2-7	TGTGCCGGGGGGTCGTACGAGCAGTACTTC	CAGGSYEQYF
TRBD2	TRBV20-1	NA	TRBJ2-7	TGCAGTGCTAGAGCAAGACTAGCTCCGTACTCCGAGCAGTACTTC	CSARARLAPYSEQYF
NA	TRBV27	many	TRBJ1-1	TGTGCCAGCAGTTTGTTCCCTCTTATCACTGAAGCTTTCTTT	CASSLFPLITEAFF
NA	TRBV12-5	many	TRBJ2-7	TGTGCTAGTGGTTTGGCCAGGGCCTACGAGCAGTACTTC	CASGLARAYEQYF
NA	TRBV7-9	many	TRBJ2-2	TGTGCCAGCAGCTTGGGGGTTAACACCGGGGAGCTGTTTTTT	CASSLGVNTGELFF
NA	TRBV7-3	many	TRBJ2-3	TGTGCCAGCAGCTTAGGAGGGGACACAGATACGCAGTATTTT	CASSLGGDTDTQYF
TRBD1	TRBV30	many	TRBJ1-1	TGTGCCATCACAGGGGCCGCGGAAGCTTTCTTT	CAITGAAEAFF
TRBD1	TRBV16	NA	TRBJ1-2	TGTGCCAGCAGCGGAACCGGGACAGGGGGAGGCTACACCTTC	CASSGTGTGGGYTF
NA	TRBV19	NA	TRBJ1-1	TGTGCCAGTAGTTGGGGTCGCGAGAACACTGAAGCTTTCTTT	CASSWGRENTEAFF
NA	TRBV18	many	TRBJ2-3	TGTGCCAGCTCACCAGAGGACTTCTACACAGATACGCAGTATTTT	CASSPEDFYTDTQYF
TRBD1	TRBV5-8	few	TRBJ1-6	TGTGCCAGCAGCGTGGGGACAGCGAAGTTTAATTCACCCCTCCACTTT	CASSVGTAKFNSPLHF
NA	TRBV5-1	few	TRBJ2-7	TGCGCCAGCAGCACAACCGGGGGAACGAACGAGCAGTACTTC	CASSTTGGTNEQYF
NA	TRBV11-2	many	TRBJ2-1	TGTGCCAGCAGCTCCGGTAGCGGAACCTACAATGAGCAGTTCTTC	CASSSGSGTYNEQFF
TRBD1	TRBV11-2	many	TRBJ2-1	TGTGCCAGCAGCCCAAACAGGGGGAATGTCTACAATGAGCAGTTCTTC	CASSPNRGNVYNEQFF
NA	TRBV27	many	TRBJ1-1	TGTGCCAGCAGTTTGATCCGTGGGAGCACTGAAGCTTTCTTT	CASSLIRGSTEAFF
NA	TRBV7-9	NA	TRBJ2-2	TGTGCCAGCAGCCTCACCTTACCCACCGGGGAGCTGTTTTTT	CASSLTLPTGELFF